The 28 T cell receptor beta chains in this list originate from one sample, sequenced in a study of CD8+ T cells in alopecia areata. This sample's treatment: oral pan-JAK inhibitor, 5-10 mg twice daily. In each case, RNA was isolated and then reverse transcribed into cDNA as the sequencing template. TCRdb's copy holds only in-frame clones and misses some; the assay was immunoSEQ multiplex PCR. The data hold some 220,000 clones, with less than 75% observed a single time. The material sequenced was CD4+ T cells sorted from blood, taken at week 4, from a patient treated with tofacitinib. These receptors were taken from a human donor with alopecia areata.

This chain connects TRBV30 to TRBJ2-5; 8 bases map to TRBD1. The germline gives CDR1 GTSNPN, CDR2 SVGIG (reference sequence). Trimming cost V 5 bases and J 7 bases; bases outside gene matches: 9. CDR3 length: 13 residues. CDR3 nucleotide sequence: TGTGCCTGGGGACCATTACAGGGGGGGACCCAGTACTTC. Encoded protein: CAWGPLQGGTQYF.

V and J are TRBV6-1 and TRBJ2-5; perhaps TRBD1 as D (6 bases). From germline, CDR1 is MNHNS and CDR2 SASEGT. Trimming shortened V by 5 bases and J by 5 bases, and 18 bases separated the two germline ends. The CDR3 contains 15 residues. The chain's CDR3 is CASSNLKTGLETQYF. CDR3 nucleotide sequence: TGTGCCAGCAGTAACCTCAAGACAGGACTGGAGACCCAGTACTTC.

About this clone itself: The sample contains more than one DNA sequence encoding this CDR3. The V call is TRBV29-1, the J call TRBJ2-3; no definite D call. This CDR3 has 12 residues. The V gene's germline CDR1 is SQVTM and CDR2 ANQGSEA. V lost 3 bases, J lost 1 base, and 5 bases lay in between. The CDR3 DNA reads as TGCAGCGTTGAGCAGGGCACAGATACGCAGTATTTT. Encoded protein: CSVEQGTDTQYF.

This clone was found a few times. The chain joins TRBV30 to TRBJ1-5; TRBD1 is a possible D gene (5 bases). The CDR3 consists of 15 residues. The germline CDR1 and CDR2 sequences are GTSNPN and SVGIG (reference sequence). V lost 1 base to trimming and J lost 3 bases, with 13 bases between them. The CDR3 DNA is TGTGCCTGGAGTGAAGGGACGATGGACAATCAGCCCCAGCATTTT. Amino acid sequence: CAWSEGTMDNQPQHF.

CDR3 nucleotides: TGTGCCTGGAGTGTAAGGTTGGGCGGGGGCGGTGATACGCAGTATTTT. It is translated as CAWSVRLGGGGDTQYF. The chain has TRBV30 and TRBJ2-3; D may be TRBD2 (7 bases). The germline V and J ends were trimmed by 0 bases and 6 bases, with 19 bases remaining between them. Germline values: CDR1 GTSNPN, CDR2 SVGIG (reference sequence). The CDR3 contains 16 residues.

In regard to this clone: Only one base separates this from a far larger clonotype, so it likely reflects a read error. This chain joins TRBV5-6 and TRBJ2-5; no clear D gene. This CDR3 is built from 13 residues. V lost 6 bases and J 3 bases, leaving 12 bases between the germline ends. Germline V CDR1 and CDR2: SGHDT, YYEEEE. In DNA, the CDR3 is TGTGCCAGCACCCGGGTGTTCGAAGAGACCCAGTACTTC. This encodes CASTRVFEETQYF.

The rearrangement links TRBV29-1 to TRBJ1-1, with D possibly TRBD1 on 6 matching bases. CDR3 size: 13 residues. Trimming removed 4 bases from V and 5 bases from J, with 14 bases in between. The germline V gene has CDR1 SQVTM and CDR2 ANQGSEA. The CDR3 protein is CSVARGVGTEAFF. In DNA form, the CDR3 reads TGCAGCGTTGCGAGGGGGGTAGGGACTGAAGCTTTCTTT.

The chain combines TRBV29-1 with TRBJ1-1, with TRBD1 matching 8 bases. Unmatched junction bases numbered 9, after V lost 8 bases and J lost 10 bases. CDR3 length: 11 residues. Germline assignment: CDR1 SQVTM and CDR2 ANQGSEA. The CDR3 DNA sequence: TGCAGCACCCGACAGGGGAAGGTAGCTTTCTTT. Amino acid sequence: CSTRQGKVAFF.

The chain carries TRBV7-3 and TRBJ2-5; D gene unclear. The length of the CDR3 is 13 residues. Germline assignment: CDR1 SGHTA and CDR2 FQGTGA. Deletions cut 0 bases from V and 4 bases from J, with 6 bases between. The CDR3 is CASSLTRLETQYF. The DNA of the CDR3 is TGTGCCAGCAGCTTAACGCGCTTAGAGACCCAGTACTTC.

This sequence joins TRBV29-1 and TRBJ2-3, with D unresolved. V was cut by 4 bases and J by 0 bases, with 11 bases left in between. Germline V gives CDR1 SQVTM, CDR2 ANQGSEA. CDR3 length: 14 residues. The CDR3 sequence: CSVVSRSSTDTQYF. As DNA, the CDR3 is TGCAGCGTTGTCTCGCGGTCTAGCACAGATACGCAGTATTTT.

V gene TRBV4-3 combines with J gene TRBJ2-3; D is possibly TRBD2 (5 bases). Deletions cut 4 bases from V and 3 bases from J, with 8 bases between. The germline CDR1 and CDR2 sequences are LGHNA and YSLEER. The CDR3 spans 13 residues. CDR3 amino acids: CASSPRGTDTQYF. The CDR3 DNA reads as TGCGCCAGCAGCCCCCGCGGGACAGATACGCAGTATTTT.

The sample holds a few counts of this clone. The V gene is TRBV6-1, the J gene TRBJ2-1; 12 bases are shared with TRBD1. With V trimmed by 4 bases and J by 6 bases, 4 bases remained unmatched. The germline V gene encodes CDR1 MNHNS and CDR2 SASEGT. This CDR3 contains 15 residues. The CDR3 DNA reads as TGTGCCAGCAGTGCGCGGGACAGGGGGCGCAATGAGCAGTTCTTC. Protein product: CASSARDRGRNEQFF.

This chain links TRBV9 with TRBJ2-7, with D unresolved. Trimming took off 0 bases at V and 5 bases at J, with 3 bases between the two ends. This CDR3 region has 11 residues. The germline gives CDR1 SGDLS, CDR2 YYNGEE. The chain's CDR3 is CASSVGNEQYF. The CDR3 region has the DNA TGTGCCAGCAGCGTAGGGAACGAGCAGTACTTC.

V usage is TRBV6-4 and J usage is TRBJ2-3; TRBD2 aligns across 8 bases. Per germline, CDR1 MRHNA and CDR2 SNTAGT. The CDR3 runs to 15 residues. V dropped 0 bases and J dropped 1; count of bases not matched to a gene: 0. The CDR3 DNA follows: TGTGCCAGCAGTGACTCTAGCGGGGGCACAGATACGCAGTATTTT. It encodes CASSDSSGGTDTQYF.

The V gene is TRBV18, the J gene TRBJ1-5; no reliable D call. This CDR3 region has 13 residues. The V gene's germline CDR1 is KGHSH and CDR2 LQKENI. V lost 3 bases to trimming and J lost 2 bases, with 5 bases between them. This chain's CDR3 is CASSPGGNQPQHF. CDR3 in DNA: TGTGCCAGCTCACCTGGTGGCAATCAGCCCCAGCATTTT.

V and J are TRBV5-1 and TRBJ2-5; D is unresolved. Germline CDR1 is SGHRS and CDR2 is YFSETQ. CDR3 length equals 14 residues. Trimming stripped 2 bases from V and 10 bases from J, with 18 bases between. The CDR3 reads CASSFGDQYEDQYF. The CDR3 DNA is TGCGCCAGCAGCTTTGGAGACCAATATGAGGACCAGTACTTC. The complete variable domain, with remaining parts taken from reference TRBV5-1 and TRBJ2-5, reads KAGVTQTPRYLIKTRGQQVTLSCSPISGHRSVSWYQQTPGQGLQFLFEYFSETQRNKGNFPGRFSGRQFSNSRSEMNVSTLELGDSALYLCASSFGDQYEDQYFGPGTRLLVL.

The chain has TRBV27 and TRBJ2-3; 7 bases agree with TRBD1. There are 12 residues in the CDR3. Looked up from germline, CDR1 is MNHEY and CDR2 is SMNVEV (reference sequence). V trimming: 3 bases; J trimming: 6 bases; junction bases outside the gene matches: 0. The CDR3 region is CASSFRGDTQYF. The CDR3 coding sequence is TGTGCCAGCAGTTTCAGGGGGGATACGCAGTATTTT.

This sequence joins TRBV30 and TRBJ1-6, with TRBD1 as a possible D gene (6 bases). Trimming removed 3 bases at V and 8 bases at J, with 14 bases between. Germline values: CDR1 GTSNPN, CDR2 SVGIG (reference sequence). The CDR3 covers 14 residues. The CDR3 is CAWSRGGGYSPLHF. Here the CDR3 DNA reads TGTGCCTGGAGCCGAGGGGGGGGATATTCACCCCTCCACTTT. The full variable domain, rest sourced from reference TRBV30 and TRBJ1-6, is SQTIHQWPATLVQPVGSPLSLECTVEGTSNPNLYWYRQAAGRGLQLLFYSVGIGQISSEVPQNLSASRPQDRQFILSSKKLLLSDSGFYLCAWSRGGGYSPLHFGNGTRLTVT.

The J gene is TRBJ2-1, the V gene TRBV4-3; possibly TRBD2 for D (5 bases). The CDR3 is 15 residues long. The ends were cut back, 4 bases at V and 9 bases at J, with 19 bases in the middle. Germline assignment: CDR1 LGHNA and CDR2 YSLEER. CDR3 protein: CASSLDGDLPSEQFF. The CDR3 coding sequence is TGCGCCAGCAGCCTCGACGGGGATCTCCCCAGTGAGCAGTTCTTC.

This clone appeared once. The chain employs TRBV7-8 and TRBJ2-4; D may be TRBD1 (6 bases). The germline V and J ends were trimmed by 4 bases and 0 bases, with 13 bases remaining between them. From germline, CDR1 is SGHVS and CDR2 FQNEAQ. CDR3 length: 16 residues. The DNA for the CDR3 is TGTGCCAGCAGCTCAGGACAGATCTTAGCCAAAAACATTCAGTACTTC. Protein sequence: CASSSGQILAKNIQYF.

The V call is TRBV9, the J call TRBJ2-2; TRBD2 matches at 10 bases. The CDR3 is made up of 16 amino acids. Germline CDR1 is SGDLS and CDR2 is YYNGEE. V shed 0 bases, J shed 2 bases, and the junction held 1 base outside the gene matches. The CDR3 spells CASSVGLAGNTGELFF. In DNA, the CDR3 is TGTGCCAGCAGCGTAGGACTAGCGGGTAACACCGGGGAGCTGTTTTTT. Full variable domain (missing parts from reference TRBV9 and TRBJ2-2): DSGVTQTPKHLITATGQRVTLRCSPRSGDLSVYWYQQSLDQGLQFLIQYYNGEERAKGNILERFSAQQFPDLHSELNLSSLELGDSALYFCASSVGLAGNTGELFFGEGSRLTVL.

The rearrangement links TRBV4-3 to TRBJ2-7; D is unclear. V was clipped by 1 base and J by 2 bases, with 9 bases between them. The length of the CDR3 is 14 residues. CDR1 and CDR2 from the germline V gene are LGHNA and YSLEER. The CDR3 is CASSQATATYEQYF. The CDR3 DNA reads TGCGCCAGCAGCCAAGCGACCGCCACCTACGAGCAGTACTTC.

This clone ranks as medium-sized. The V and J genes are TRBV28 and TRBJ2-4; D is possibly TRBD1 (6 bases). V lost 8 bases and J 10 bases, leaving 21 bases between the germline ends. The CDR3 runs to 14 residues. Germline V CDR1 and CDR2: MDHEN, SYDVKM. CDR3 loop: CASSPNQGLLIQYF. The CDR3 region has the DNA TGTGCCAGCTCCCCTAATCAGGGGCTTTTAATTCAGTACTTC.

This clone was seen only a few times. This chain uses TRBV30 with TRBJ1-2; the D is unclear. Trimming left V 2 bases short and J 4 bases short, with 5 bases between. The length of the CDR3 is 11 residues. From germline, CDR1 is GTSNPN and CDR2 SVGIG (reference sequence). For the CDR3, the DNA is TGTGCCTGGAGTCGCAGCTATGGCTACACCTTC. This translates into CAWSRSYGYTF.

The chain combines TRBV14 with TRBJ2-3; D gene unclear. Germline V gene data show CDR1 as SGHDN and CDR2 as FVKESK. The CDR3 contains 14 residues. Trimming removed 3 bases from V and 2 bases from J, with 9 bases in between. This CDR3 is CASSHTRATDTQYF. The CDR3 nucleotides are TGTGCCAGCAGCCACACAAGGGCCACAGATACGCAGTATTTT.

This chain links TRBV27 with TRBJ1-6; no definite D call. Trimming shortened V by 3 bases and J by 9 bases, and 12 bases separated the two germline ends. This CDR3 comprises 14 residues. Per the germline V gene, CDR1 is MNHEY and CDR2 is SMNVEV (reference sequence). CDR3 coding DNA: TGTGCCAGCAGTTTTGATCTCGAAAGTTCACCCCTCCACTTT. Its translation is CASSFDLESSPLHF.

The CDR3 sequence: CASSVRVQGEQYF. The CDR3 nucleotides are TGTGCCAGCAGCGTCAGGGTTCAGGGGGAGCAGTACTTC. The rearrangement joins TRBV9 to TRBJ2-7, with D perhaps matching TRBD1 (6 bases). This CDR3 has 13 residues. From germline, CDR1 is SGDLS and CDR2 YYNGEE. V was cut by 2 bases and J by 7 bases, with 13 bases left in between.

The chain uses TRBV7-7 and TRBJ2-2, with D tentatively TRBD1 (6 bases). The V gene's germline CDR1 is SSHAT and CDR2 FNYEAQ (reference sequence). The germline V and J ends were trimmed by 5 bases and 6 bases, with 13 bases remaining between them. CDR3 length equals 14 residues. CDR3 region: CASSVTGSAGELFF. CDR3 DNA sequence: TGTGCCAGCAGCGTCACAGGGTCGGCCGGGGAGCTGTTTTTT.